This TCR beta chain was captured in a study of blood T cell repertoires in COVID-19 (dated by TCRdb to the early 2020s). At the level of the whole study: The collaborator samples originated in the United States, Italy and Spain and spanned the acute and convalescent phases of COVID-19. The material from the prospective study consisted of cDNA or gDNA derived from T cells, B-cell-depleted T cells, or PBMCs. Subjects who had been exposed to COVID-19, were actively infected with it, or had recovered from it provided the deeply sampled blood TCRbeta repertoires that made up the dataset. The repertoires were released in a freely available public database meant as a resource for research on the immune response to SARS-CoV-2. Samples were obtained from the ongoing ImmuneRACE study (first 160 participants) and from 1,200 or so subjects provided by 6 global collaborators. A de-identified subject ID, COVID-19 status, age in years and sex were almost always included in the sample metadata. Where available, HLA class I and class II types were taken from metadata supplied by the sample provider and were not determined by assay-based typing.

The immunoSEQ Assay, a bias-controlled multiplex PCR, was used to amplify TCRbeta CDR3 regions from genomic DNA. Regarding the original processing steps: Nucleated cell counts per sample were estimated from amplification of reference gene primers within the assay. To quantify the absolute abundance of each unique TCRbeta CDR3 rearrangement, sequence reads were collapsed and filtered. For each sample, productive Simpson clonality was calculated as the square root of Simpson's diversity index across productive rearrangements. Here the immuneACCESS table is served through TCRdb, limited to in-frame sequences with V and J called. Missing clones are a known gap in these copies; in checked studies unresolved V genes cover under half, and the rest lacks a known reason. V and J calls and clone size are as listed in that table; D and trimming were resolved from the DNA. The sample records a few hundred thousand clones, around 89% of which are singletons. Around 12% of the sample is in the top ten clones.

Overall results and qualifications from the work: Clinical and demographic metadata were provided uncurated, with the amount varying by source and participant.

In Seattle, one collaborating source enrolled patients while the infection was active and tracked those patients longitudinally over the course of disease. Each collaborating institution followed its own protocols to collect whole blood in K2EDTA tubes. Collaborator samples were shipped for TCRbeta analysis as frozen whole blood, isolated PBMCs, or DNA extracted from either sample type. Note on this clone: Its antigen has not been determined. No base quality values were provided; no much bigger clone lies one nucleotide off.

This receptor was taken from a woman aged 45-65 years with COVID-19, enrolled during active disease. Sequenced sample: peripheral blood.

The bases read TGTGCCAGCTCACCACGGTGGCAGGGGAACACTGAAGCTTTCTTT. Its protein product is CASSPRWQGNTEAFF. The sequence links TRBV18 to TRBJ1-1, and TRBD1 may be the D gene, going by 5 matching bases. Trimming costs V 1 base and J 1 base, and their ends lie 10 bases apart. From its cysteine to its phenylalanine, the CDR3 spans 15 amino acids. CDR3 DNA only is kept here, 45 bases in frame from base 1. CDR1 and CDR2 (KGHSH, LQKENI) derive from the germline V gene.